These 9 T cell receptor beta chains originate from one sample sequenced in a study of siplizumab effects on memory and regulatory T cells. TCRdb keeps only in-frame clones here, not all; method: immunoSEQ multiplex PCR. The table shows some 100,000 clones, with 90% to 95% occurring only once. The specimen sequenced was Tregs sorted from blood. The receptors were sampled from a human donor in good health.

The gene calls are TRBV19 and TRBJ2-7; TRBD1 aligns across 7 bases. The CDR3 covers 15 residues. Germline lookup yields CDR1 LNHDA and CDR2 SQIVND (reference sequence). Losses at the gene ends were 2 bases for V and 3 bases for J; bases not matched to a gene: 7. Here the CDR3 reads CASSIRGHTGYEQYF. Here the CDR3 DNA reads TGTGCCAGTAGTATAAGGGGGCACACCGGCTACGAGCAGTACTTC.

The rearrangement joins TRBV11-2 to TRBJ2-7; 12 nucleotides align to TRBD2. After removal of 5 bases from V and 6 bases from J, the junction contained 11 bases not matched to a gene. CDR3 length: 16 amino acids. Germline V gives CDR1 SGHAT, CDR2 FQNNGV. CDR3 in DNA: TGTGCCAGCAGCCCGTTCCTAGCGGGAGGGCCGAGCGAGCAGTACTTC. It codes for CASSPFLAGGPSEQYF.

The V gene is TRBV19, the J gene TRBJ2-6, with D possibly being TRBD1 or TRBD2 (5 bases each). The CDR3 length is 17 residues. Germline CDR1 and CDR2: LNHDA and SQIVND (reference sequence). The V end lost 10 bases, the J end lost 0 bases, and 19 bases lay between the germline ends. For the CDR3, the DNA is TGTGCCACCCGAGGGACCGCTAACCCCTCTGGGGCCAACGTCCTGACTTTC. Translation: CATRGTANPSGANVLTF.

The CDR3 loop is CASSADGTTNEKLFF. The CDR3 DNA follows: TGTGCCAGCAGTGCAGACGGCACAACTAATGAAAAACTGTTTTTT. J is TRBJ1-4 and V is TRBV2; no reliable D call. Germline V gene lookup returns CDR1 SNHLY and CDR2 FYNNEI. Trimming stripped 4 bases from V and 0 bases from J, with 9 bases between. The CDR3 is 15 residues long.

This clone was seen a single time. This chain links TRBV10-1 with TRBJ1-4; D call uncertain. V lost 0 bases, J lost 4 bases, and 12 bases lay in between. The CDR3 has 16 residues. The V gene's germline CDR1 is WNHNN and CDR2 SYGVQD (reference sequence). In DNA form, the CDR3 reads TGCGCCAGCAGTGAGTCAAGTCTCGGGATTAATGAAAAACTGTTTTTT. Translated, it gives CASSESSLGINEKLFF.

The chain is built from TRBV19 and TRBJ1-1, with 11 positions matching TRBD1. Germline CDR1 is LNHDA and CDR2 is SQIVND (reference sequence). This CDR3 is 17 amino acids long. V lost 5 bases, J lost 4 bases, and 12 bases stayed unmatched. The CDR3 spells CASSASTGTGGSTEAFF. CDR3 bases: TGTGCCAGTAGTGCTTCAACCGGGACAGGGGGTAGCACTGAAGCTTTCTTT. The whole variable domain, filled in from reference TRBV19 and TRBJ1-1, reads DGGITQSPKYLFRKEGQNVTLSCEQNLNHDAMYWYRQDPGQGLRLIYYSQIVNDFQKGDIAEGYSVSREKKESFPLTVTSAQKNPTAFYLCASSASTGTGGSTEAFFGQGTRLTVV.

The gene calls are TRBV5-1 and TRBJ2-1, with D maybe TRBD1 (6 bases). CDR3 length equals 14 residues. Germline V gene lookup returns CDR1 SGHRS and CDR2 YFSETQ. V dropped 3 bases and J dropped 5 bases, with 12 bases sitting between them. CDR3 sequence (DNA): TGCGCCAGCAGCTCGGGACACTTGGACAATGAGCAGTTCTTC. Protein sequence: CASSSGHLDNEQFF.

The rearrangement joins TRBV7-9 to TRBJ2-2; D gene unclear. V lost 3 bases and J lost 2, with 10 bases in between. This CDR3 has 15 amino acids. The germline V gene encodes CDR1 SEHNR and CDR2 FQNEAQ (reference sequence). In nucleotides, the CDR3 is TGTGCCAGCAGCTTGAGGATTTTTAACACCGGGGAGCTGTTTTTT. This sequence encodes CASSLRIFNTGELFF.

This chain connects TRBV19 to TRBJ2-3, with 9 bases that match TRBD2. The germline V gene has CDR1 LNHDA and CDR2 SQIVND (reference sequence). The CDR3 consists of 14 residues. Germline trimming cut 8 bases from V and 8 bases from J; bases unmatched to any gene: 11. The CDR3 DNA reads TGTGCCAGTCTCGCTAGCGGGACCACTGGTACGCAGTATTTT. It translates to CASLASGTTGTQYF.